These 29 T cell receptor beta chains originate from one sample sequenced in a study of blood T cells in healthy people across ages. The use of a sample-barcoded 5' primer and a J-beta primer mix characterized a second PCR of roughly 7 to 11 cycles. Via MiXCR, TCRdb re-called the 5' RACE reads, giving one row per CDR3 protein. The table shows about 1 million distinct CDR3 sequences, with 45% occurring only once. The sequenced sample was blood. These receptors originate from a woman aged 60-70 years in good health.

The rearrangement uses TRBV29-1 and TRBJ2-5, with D uncertain. The ends were cut back, 3 bases at V and 2 bases at J, with 10 bases in the middle. CDR3 length: 13 amino acids. Per germline, CDR1 SQVTM and CDR2 ANQGSEA. CDR3 in DNA: TGCAGCGTTGAGCTAGTGGGGCAAGAGACCCAGTACTTC. Translating gives CSVELVGQETQYF.

The V and J genes are TRBV7-9 and TRBJ2-3; D uncertain. This CDR3 contains 15 residues. The germline V gene has CDR1 SEHNR and CDR2 FQNEAQ (reference sequence). V was shortened by 2 bases and J by 0 bases, with 9 bases between the two germline ends. The CDR3 here is CASSLNSLSTDTQYF. CDR3 bases: TGTGCCAGCAGCTTAAACTCCCTAAGCACAGATACGCAGTATTTT.

This clonotype was recorded only once. At one boundary the junction diverges from the germline segment, which might be a read error. This chain joins TRBV25-1 and TRBJ2-3; D might be TRBD1 (7 bases). Germline CDR1 and CDR2: MGHDK and SYGVNS. The CDR3 has 14 residues. The CDR3 DNA reads as TGCGCCAGCAGGGAGGACAGGCGCACAGATACGCAGTATTTT. It encodes CASREDRRTDTQYF.

The chain has TRBV29-1 and TRBJ2-1; TRBD1 matches at 8 bases. CDR1 SQVTM and CDR2 ANQGSEA come from the germline V gene. Germline trimming cut 7 bases from V and 7 bases from J; bases unmatched to any gene: 3. This CDR3 has 11 residues. In nucleotides, the CDR3 is TGCAGCGGTCAGGGGGCGAATGAGCAGTTCTTC. It is translated as CSGQGANEQFF.

V usage is TRBV14 and J usage is TRBJ2-3, with 7 bases matching TRBD1. V shed 6 bases, J shed 5 bases, and the junction held 8 bases outside the gene matches. CDR3 size: 14 residues. Germline lookup yields CDR1 SGHDN and CDR2 FVKESK. The CDR3 nucleotides are TGTGCCAGCAGATTGACAGGGTTTGGAGATACGCAGTATTTT. Translation gives CASRLTGFGDTQYF.

The CDR3 loop is CSALSGAGVWETQYF. CDR3 sequence (DNA): TGCAGTGCCCTTTCGGGGGCGGGAGTTTGGGAGACCCAGTACTTC. This sequence joins TRBV20-1 and TRBJ2-7; the D gene is possibly TRBD2 (7 bases). The closer fit of TRBJ2-5 to the DNA end suggests the J call may be wrong. Germline V gene lookup returns CDR1 DFQATT and CDR2 SNEGSKA (reference sequence). This CDR3 is built from 15 residues.

This chain joins TRBV6-2 or TRBV6-3 and TRBJ2-2; a weak D match, TRBD2 (6 bases). V shed 6 bases and J shed 5 bases, with 7 bases lying between them. CDR1 MNHEY and CDR2 SVGEGT come from the germline V gene. This CDR3 region has 12 residues. CDR3 sequence: CASRRGTGELFF. The CDR3 DNA reads as TGTGCCAGCAGGCGGGGAACCGGGGAGCTGTTTTTT.

The chain couples TRBV24-1 to TRBJ2-1; D is perhaps TRBD1 (5 bases). The CDR3 extends over 12 amino acids. Germline CDR1 reads KGHDR; CDR2 reads SFDVKD. V lost 7 bases and J lost 8, with 11 bases in between. CDR3 residues: CATSRDVYEQFF. DNA for the CDR3: TGTGCCACCAGCAGGGATGTCTATGAGCAGTTCTTC.

The V and J genes are TRBV29-1 and TRBJ2-1; D unclear. The germline V gene has CDR1 SQVTM and CDR2 ANQGSEA. The V end was cut by 3 bases, the J end by 4 bases, with 10 bases between. This CDR3 is built from 13 residues. The CDR3 nucleotides read TGCAGCGTTGACCCGACAATTTACAATGAGCAGTTCTTC. It codes for CSVDPTIYNEQFF.

Ten or more counts support this clonotype. The gene calls are TRBV7-2 and TRBJ2-5, with D perhaps matching TRBD1 or TRBD2 (5 bases each). The CDR3 runs 15 residues. The V gene's germline CDR1 is SGHTA and CDR2 FQGNSA. The ends were cut back, 4 bases at V and 4 bases at J, with 16 bases in the middle. CDR3 in amino acids: CASSSTGEAGETQYF. CDR3 coding DNA: TGTGCCAGCAGCTCCACAGGAGAGGCGGGAGAGACCCAGTACTTC.

The chain joins TRBV20-1 to TRBJ1-5, with D uncertain. Per the germline V gene, CDR1 is DFQATT and CDR2 is SNEGSKA (reference sequence). V lost 3 bases to trimming and J lost 3 bases, with 12 bases between them. This CDR3 spans 14 amino acids. The DNA for the CDR3 is TGCAGTGCTAGGGCCTTGGGGTACAATCAGCCCCAGCATTTT. This translates into CSARALGYNQPQHF.

The sample holds a few counts of this clonotype. The V call is TRBV11-2, the J call TRBJ2-4, with 8 bases identical to TRBD2. This CDR3 spans 15 amino acids. Germline values: CDR1 SGHAT, CDR2 FQNNGV. V shed 1 base and J 3 bases; nucleotides not matched to a gene: 2. The CDR3 bases are TGTGCCAGCAGCTTAGTCGCGGGAGGCAAAAACATTCAGTACTTC. The encoded protein is CASSLVAGGKNIQYF.

DNA of the CDR3: TGCAGCGTTGCCCCCGGGACAGGGAACACTGAAGCTTTCTTT. The encoded protein is CSVAPGTGNTEAFF. V is TRBV29-1 and J is TRBJ1-1; 8 positions match TRBD1. This CDR3 spans 14 amino acids. Unmatched junction bases numbered 5, after V lost 4 bases and J lost 1 base. Germline CDR1 reads SQVTM; CDR2 reads ANQGSEA.

This clonotype was counted a few times. V usage is TRBV7-9 and J usage is TRBJ2-4; D ambiguous. The germline V and J ends were trimmed by 5 bases and 0 bases, with 14 bases remaining between them. CDR1 is SEHNR and CDR2 is FQNEAQ in the germline V gene (reference sequence). The CDR3 covers 16 residues. CDR3 DNA sequence: TGTGCCAGCAGCCCACAGCTGCAGATAGCCAAAAACATTCAGTACTTC. Amino acid sequence: CASSPQLQIAKNIQYF.

This clonotype was detected only once. This chain links TRBV5-1 with TRBJ2-7; 15 bases fit TRBD2. With V trimmed by 5 bases and J by 0 bases, 6 bases remained unmatched. This CDR3 comprises 17 residues. Germline-derived CDR1 and CDR2 are SGHRS and YFSETQ. CDR3 amino acids: CASSHGLAGGSSYEQYF. The CDR3 DNA reads as TGCGCCAGCAGTCACGGACTAGCGGGAGGGAGCTCCTACGAGCAGTACTTC.

The CDR3 reads CASSFQGIGTEAFF. The CDR3 DNA reads TGTGCCAGCAGTTTCCAGGGTATAGGGACTGAAGCTTTCTTT. The chain is built from TRBV27 and TRBJ1-1; D perhaps matches TRBD1 (5 bases). There are 14 residues in the CDR3. Trimming cost V 3 bases and J 5 bases, with 13 bases left between them. CDR1 is MNHEY, CDR2 SMNVEV, per germline (reference sequence).

The V and J genes are TRBV29-1 and TRBJ2-1, with 8 bases that match TRBD1. The length of the CDR3 is 13 residues. CDR1 SQVTM and CDR2 ANQGSEA come from the germline V gene. V dropped 4 bases and J dropped 9; count of bases not matched to a gene: 8. In nucleotides, the CDR3 is TGCAGCGTTGTTCGGACAGGGTTGGGTGAGCAGTTCTTC. It yields the protein CSVVRTGLGEQFF.

This clonotype was seen more than once but under ten times. The V gene is TRBV9, the J gene TRBJ2-1, with TRBD2 matching 9 bases. CDR3 length equals 17 residues. The V gene's germline CDR1 is SGDLS and CDR2 YYNGEE. J lost 10 bases, V lost 4 bases, and 18 bases had no gene match. CDR3 amino acids: CASSPRGASGTPGEQFF. The CDR3, as DNA: TGTGCCAGCAGCCCCAGAGGTGCTAGCGGGACACCTGGGGAGCAGTTCTTC.

This chain joins TRBV12-3 or TRBV12-4 and TRBJ2-7, with 9 nucleotides matching TRBD1. The trim removed 6 bases at V and 3 bases at J, leaving 6 bases unmatched. This CDR3 is 14 amino acids long. The CDR3 loop is CASRRQGEIYEQYF. CDR3 nucleotide sequence: TGTGCCAGCAGGAGACAGGGGGAGATCTACGAGCAGTACTTC.

J is TRBJ2-1 and V is TRBV29-1; 9 nucleotides line up with TRBD1. Per the germline V gene, CDR1 is SQVTM and CDR2 is ANQGSEA. This CDR3 has 16 residues. V lost 6 bases and J lost 9; bases outside the gene matches: 18. The CDR3 protein is CSVTGQGRRQSVEQFF. The DNA for the CDR3 is TGCAGCGTCACGGGACAGGGAAGGAGACAATCGGTTGAGCAGTTCTTC.

The CDR3 coding sequence is TGTGCCAGCAGCTTAGGGTCGAGCGAAACAGATACGCAGTATTTT. The encoded protein is CASSLGSSETDTQYF. The chain carries TRBV7-6 and TRBJ2-3; no reliable D call. Germline-derived CDR1 and CDR2 are SGHVS and FNYEAQ. CDR3 length equals 15 residues. V dropped 1 base and J dropped 3 bases, with 11 bases sitting between them.

As for this clonotype: The junction does not match germline at one end; this may be a read error. This chain links TRBV12-3 or TRBV12-4 with TRBJ2-3; D call uncertain. This CDR3 is 14 amino acids long. CDR3 DNA sequence: TGTGCCGGCAGTTTAGGAGACGGCACAGATACGCAGTATTTT. It codes for CAGSLGDGTDTQYF.

This clonotype appeared a single time. A much larger clone lies one base from this, so it may be a read error. The chain links TRBV27 to TRBJ2-7, with no clear D. The length of the CDR3 is 11 residues. The V gene lost 7 bases and the J gene lost 4 bases, with 8 bases spanning the gap. Germline assignment: CDR1 MNHEY and CDR2 SMNVEV (reference sequence). CDR3 nucleotide sequence: TGTGCCAGCAATCAATTATACGAGCAGTACTTC. It yields the protein CASNQLYEQYF.

This clonotype was seen a handful of times. This CDR3 reads CASSQPQGNQPQHF. The CDR3 DNA reads TGTGCCAGCAGCCAACCACAGGGTAATCAGCCCCAGCATTTT. The V and J genes are TRBV4-2 and TRBJ1-5, with D possibly TRBD1 on 6 matching bases. Germline CDR1 LGHNA, CDR2 YNFKEQ. Trimming stripped 2 bases from V and 4 bases from J, with 9 bases between. The CDR3 sequence is 14 residues long.

This clonotype showed up many times. The chain couples TRBV4-1 to TRBJ2-3, with TRBD2 identical over 10 bases. CDR3 size: 16 residues. The trim removed 1 base at V and 3 bases at J, leaving 4 bases unmatched. Per germline, CDR1 MGHRA and CDR2 YSYEKL. In nucleotides, the CDR3 is TGCGCCAGCAGCCAAGGTCCTAGCGGGAGTACAGATACGCAGTATTTT. Protein sequence: CASSQGPSGSTDTQYF.

The V call is TRBV10-2, the J call TRBJ1-4; D perhaps matches TRBD1 (6 bases). Germline CDR1 WSHSY, CDR2 SAAADI. The germline V and J ends were trimmed by 8 bases and 6 bases, with 16 bases remaining between them. The CDR3 spans 14 residues. As DNA, the CDR3 is TGCGCCAGCCAACGACAGGAGGTGGATGAAAAACTGTTTTTT. Protein: CASQRQEVDEKLFF.

The chain couples TRBV5-1 to TRBJ1-1; D not resolved. Per the germline V gene, CDR1 is SGHRS and CDR2 is YFSETQ. The CDR3 length is 14 residues. Trimming pared 2 bases from V and 1 base from J, leaving 9 bases between. CDR3 sequence reads: CASSFHPGNTEAFF. CDR3 DNA: TGCGCCAGCAGCTTTCACCCCGGGAACACTGAAGCTTTCTTT.

V gene TRBV5-1 combines with J gene TRBJ2-5; D perhaps matches TRBD2 (7 bases). This CDR3 comprises 15 residues. The V gene lost 2 bases and the J gene lost 2 bases, with 13 bases spanning the gap. The V gene's germline CDR1 is SGHRS and CDR2 YFSETQ. In DNA form, the CDR3 reads TGCGCCAGCAGCTTCACAGGGAGGGGGCAAGAGACCCAGTACTTC. It is translated as CASSFTGRGQETQYF.

The chain employs TRBV7-9 and TRBJ1-4, with D uncertain. Looked up from germline, CDR1 is SEHNR and CDR2 is FQNEAQ (reference sequence). The CDR3 consists of 15 residues. V lost 5 bases and J 5 bases, leaving 15 bases between the germline ends. CDR3: CASSRNGRKNEKLFF. In DNA, the CDR3 is TGTGCCAGCAGCAGGAACGGCAGGAAAAATGAAAAACTGTTTTTT.